A single sample is the source of the 20 T cell receptor beta chains below, sequenced in a study of shared clonotypes between healthy human individuals (dated by TCRdb to about 2020). The library came from the immunoSEQ multiplex PCR assay. The clones in this table, taken by TCRdb from immuneACCESS, are in-frame only. Not every clone is retained; where verified, under half of the shortfall comes from an unresolved V gene, and the cause of the rest is unknown. The sample has roughly 680,000 clones on record, 72% of them singletons. Together, the top ten hold approximately 1.8% of the sample. The sequenced sample was memory CD4+ T cells sorted from blood. The cell subset or site label of this sample denotes: CD45RA-negative fraction. The receptor set was obtained from a woman aged 30 to 39 in good health.

The gene calls are TRBV29-1 and TRBJ1-2; D ambiguous. This CDR3 comprises 9 residues. Germline V CDR1 and CDR2: SQVTM, ANQGSEA. Trimming took off 3 bases at V and 8 bases at J, with 4 bases between the two ends. CDR3 DNA sequence: TGCAGCGTTGATAGCGGCTACACCTTC. Protein product: CSVDSGYTF.

In this sample, this clone turned up many times. CDR3 sequence: CASSGLGHPSNQPQHF. In DNA form, the CDR3 reads TGTGCCAGCAGTGGACTGGGACACCCAAGCAATCAGCCCCAGCATTTT. The gene calls are TRBV25-1 and TRBJ1-5; a weak D match, TRBD1 (6 bases). Trimming took 4 bases from V and 1 from J, leaving 14 bases between them. Germline lookup yields CDR1 MGHDK and CDR2 SYGVNS. The CDR3 totals 16 residues.

The rearrangement uses TRBV29-1 and TRBJ2-2; 12 positions match TRBD2. The CDR3 consists of 15 residues. CDR1 is SQVTM and CDR2 is ANQGSEA in the germline V gene. The junction had 4 bases not matched to a gene; V was cut back by 5 bases and J by 3 bases. The CDR3 DNA is TGCAGCGTTCCCGGACTAGCGGGACACACCGGGGAGCTGTTTTTT. Encoded protein: CSVPGLAGHTGELFF.

CDR3 nucleotides: TGTGCCAGCAGTGAGAGGGTAGGGACAACCTACAATGAGCAGTTCTTC. Translation: CASSERVGTTYNEQFF. The chain recombines TRBV6-1 with TRBJ2-1; D is perhaps TRBD1 (6 bases). The germline CDR1 and CDR2 sequences are MNHNS and SASEGT. This CDR3 has 16 residues. The ends were cut back, 3 bases at V and 2 bases at J, with 14 bases in the middle.

This chain uses TRBV25-1 with TRBJ2-1; 7 bases are a match to TRBD2. This CDR3 spans 17 amino acids. Germline V gene sequence: CDR1 MGHDK, CDR2 SYGVNS. The V gene end was trimmed by 4 bases and the J gene end by 2 bases; junction bases not matched to a gene: 11. CDR3 sequence reads: CASSGRSLAATYNEQFF. In DNA, the CDR3 is TGTGCCAGCAGTGGACGGTCCCTAGCGGCTACCTACAATGAGCAGTTCTTC.

This clone was counted ten times or more. Other nucleotide sequences in the sample specify the same CDR3. The chain uses TRBV7-9 and TRBJ1-1; D is uncertain. The V end was cut by 3 bases, the J end by 4 bases, with 15 bases between. The CDR3 is 15 amino acids. Germline V gene sequence: CDR1 SEHNR, CDR2 FQNEAQ (reference sequence). The CDR3 region is CASSFMEGLGTEAFF. CDR3 coding DNA: TGTGCCAGCAGCTTTATGGAGGGTCTGGGCACTGAAGCTTTCTTT. Variable domain in full (rest from reference TRBV7-9 and TRBJ1-1): DTGVSQNPRHKITKRGQNVTFRCDPISEHNRLYWYRQTLGQGPEFLTYFQNEAQLEKSRLLSDRFSAERPKGSFSTLEIQRTEQGDSAMYLCASSFMEGLGTEAFFGQGTRLTVV.

This clone was observed at least ten times. V gene TRBV9 combines with J gene TRBJ2-3; either TRBD1 or TRBD2 may fit D (5 bases each). V lost 2 bases to trimming and J lost 0 bases, with 7 bases between them. Germline V gene sequence: CDR1 SGDLS, CDR2 YYNGEE. The CDR3 has 14 amino acids. The CDR3 reads CASSVWGSTDTQYF. CDR3 nucleotides: TGTGCCAGCAGCGTGTGGGGGAGCACAGATACGCAGTATTTT.

The chain uses TRBV2 and TRBJ2-7; 7 nucleotides line up with TRBD2. There are 14 residues in the CDR3. Germline loops: CDR1 SNHLY, CDR2 FYNNEI. The V and J ends lost 6 bases and 12 bases, in that order; junction bases with no gene match: 17. CDR3 residues: CASSPRGRAASLYF. DNA for the CDR3: TGTGCCAGCAGCCCCCGGGGGAGGGCCGCTTCGCTGTACTTC.

The chain carries TRBV11-3 and TRBJ2-7; D tentatively fits TRBD1 or TRBD2 (6 bases each). CDR1 SGHNT and CDR2 YENEEA come from the germline V gene. This CDR3 spans 14 amino acids. V was cut by 2 bases and J by 6 bases, with 14 bases left in between. CDR3 nucleotides: TGTGCCAGCAGCTTAAGGGGGGCGCCAGGCGAGCAGTACTTC. It translates to CASSLRGAPGEQYF.

The chain has TRBV19 and TRBJ1-4, with 9 bases aligning to TRBD1. Per the germline V gene, CDR1 is LNHDA and CDR2 is SQIVND (reference sequence). The length of the CDR3 is 15 residues. J was trimmed by 6 bases and V by 4 bases; bases with no gene match: 6. The CDR3 loop is CASSTLTGGDEKLFF. CDR3 coding DNA: TGTGCCAGTAGTACCTTAACAGGGGGCGATGAAAAACTGTTTTTT.

The rearrangement uses TRBV5-6 and TRBJ2-5; 8 bases map to TRBD2. V trimming: 0 bases; J trimming: 11 bases; junction bases outside the gene matches: 9. This CDR3 is 14 amino acids long. Germline V gene data show CDR1 as SGHDT and CDR2 as YYEEEE. The CDR3 is CASSLAGTRSLQYF. CDR3 nucleotide sequence: TGTGCCAGCAGCTTGGCCGGGACTAGAAGCTTGCAGTACTTC.

This clone was observed a few times. This sample includes further DNA sequences coding for the same CDR3. This chain uses TRBV14 with TRBJ2-7; D not resolved. The CDR3 length is 14 residues. V lost 0 bases, J lost 0 bases, and 6 bases lay in between. Germline loops: CDR1 SGHDN, CDR2 FVKESK. CDR3 amino acids: CASSQDASSYEQYF. The CDR3, as DNA: TGTGCCAGCAGCCAAGACGCTAGCTCCTACGAGCAGTACTTC. The entire variable domain, with the rest obtained from reference TRBV14 and TRBJ2-7, is as follows: EAGVTQFPSHSVIEKGQTVTLRCDPISGHDNLYWYRRVMGKEIKFLLHFVKESKQDESGMPNNRFLAERTGGTYSTLKVQPAELEDSGVYFCASSQDASSYEQYFGPGTRLTVT.

The V gene is TRBV28, the J gene TRBJ1-2, with 9 nucleotides matching TRBD1. The V and J ends lost 5 bases and 4 bases, in that order; junction bases with no gene match: 8. From germline, CDR1 is MDHEN and CDR2 SYDVKM. The CDR3 is 15 amino acids. In DNA form, the CDR3 reads TGTGCCAGCAGTCCGGGGGACAGGGTGGGCTATGGCTACACCTTC. This sequence encodes CASSPGDRVGYGYTF.

The chain carries TRBV10-2 and TRBJ2-1, with 8 bases fitting TRBD1. CDR1 is WSHSY and CDR2 is SAAADI in the germline V gene. V shed 6 bases, J shed 9 bases, and the junction held 4 bases outside the gene matches. CDR3 size: 12 residues. The DNA of the CDR3 is TGCGCCAGCAGGAGTACAGGGGGTGAGCAGTTCTTC. As protein: CASRSTGGEQFF.

This clone occurred a few times. Sequence at one end of the junction differs from germline and may be a read error. The chain employs TRBV7-3 and TRBJ2-7; 7 nucleotides agree with TRBD1. From germline, CDR1 is SGHTA and CDR2 FQGTGA. This CDR3 is 17 amino acids long. CDR3 sequence (DNA): TGCGCCAGCAGCCCTAGTTCGGCCCGACAGGGAAGGGGCGAGCAGTACTTC. It codes for CASSPSSARQGRGEQYF.

The chain joins TRBV27 to TRBJ2-2, with 11 bases identical to TRBD1. CDR1 and CDR2 from the germline V gene are MNHEY and SMNVEV (reference sequence). This CDR3 has 18 amino acids. The V and J ends lost 8 bases and 6 bases, in that order; junction bases with no gene match: 17. CDR3 in amino acids: CASQKAKWTGGLAGELFF. CDR3 coding DNA: TGTGCCAGCCAGAAGGCAAAATGGACAGGGGGCTTAGCCGGGGAGCTGTTTTTT.

This chain connects TRBV5-1 to TRBJ1-1; perhaps TRBD1 as D (6 bases). The germline gives CDR1 SGHRS, CDR2 YFSETQ. The CDR3 totals 16 residues. V was clipped by 0 bases and J by 1 base, with 13 bases between them. CDR3 protein: CASSLGAGDKNTEAFF. CDR3 coding DNA: TGCGCCAGCAGCTTGGGGGCAGGGGACAAGAACACTGAAGCTTTCTTT.

The chain has TRBV5-4 and TRBJ1-4; no definite D call. Germline V gene lookup returns CDR1 SGHNT and CDR2 YYREEE (reference sequence). The V and J ends lost 4 bases and 5 bases respectively, with 15 bases between them. The CDR3 totals 15 residues. CDR3 sequence: CASSNPAAGNEKLFF. CDR3 in DNA: TGTGCCAGCAGCAACCCTGCCGCAGGCAATGAAAAACTGTTTTTT.

This clone was observed a few times. This chain connects TRBV27 to TRBJ1-2, with D tentatively TRBD1 (5 bases). Looked up from germline, CDR1 is MNHEY and CDR2 is SMNVEV (reference sequence). With 4 bases removed from V and 4 bases from J, the gap between germline ends came to 22 bases. This CDR3 comprises 17 residues. Here the CDR3 DNA reads TGTGCCAGCAGTTCGTGGGGGACGGCCGAAGGGTCCTATGGCTACACCTTC. This encodes CASSSWGTAEGSYGYTF.

The J gene is TRBJ1-5, the V gene TRBV7-8, with 8 bases matching TRBD1. The CDR3 is 15 amino acids. Germline CDR1 SGHVS, CDR2 FQNEAQ. Trimming cost V 3 bases and J 6 bases; bases outside gene matches: 7. The DNA of the CDR3 is TGTGCCAGCAGCTTCCTCCAGGGGGCAAGTCAGCCCCAGCATTTT. This encodes CASSFLQGASQPQHF.